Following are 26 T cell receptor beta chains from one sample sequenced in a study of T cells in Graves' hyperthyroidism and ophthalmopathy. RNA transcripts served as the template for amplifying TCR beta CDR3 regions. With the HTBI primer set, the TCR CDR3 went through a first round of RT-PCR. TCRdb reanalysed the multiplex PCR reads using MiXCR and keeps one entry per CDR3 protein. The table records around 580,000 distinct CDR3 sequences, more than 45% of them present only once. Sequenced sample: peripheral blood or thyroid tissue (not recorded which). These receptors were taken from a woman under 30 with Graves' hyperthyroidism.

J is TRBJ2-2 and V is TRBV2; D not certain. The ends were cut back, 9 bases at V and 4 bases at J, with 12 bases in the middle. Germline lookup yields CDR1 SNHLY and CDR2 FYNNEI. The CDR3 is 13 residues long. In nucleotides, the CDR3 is TGTGCCAGTACCCTTCTGGGCACCGGGGAGCTGTTTTTT. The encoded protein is CASTLLGTGELFF. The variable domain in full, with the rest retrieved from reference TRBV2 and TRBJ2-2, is EPEVTQTPSHQVTQMGQEVILRCVPISNHLYFYWYRQILGQKVEFLVSFYNNEISEKSEIFDDQFSVERPDGSNFTLKIRSTKLEDSAMYFCASTLLGTGELFFGEGSRLTVL.

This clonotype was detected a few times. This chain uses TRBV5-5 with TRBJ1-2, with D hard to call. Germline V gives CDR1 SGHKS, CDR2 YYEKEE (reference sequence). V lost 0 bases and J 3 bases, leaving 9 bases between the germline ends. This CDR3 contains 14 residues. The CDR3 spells CASSLGRVYYGYTF. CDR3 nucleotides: TGTGCCAGCAGCTTGGGGAGGGTGTACTATGGCTACACCTTC.

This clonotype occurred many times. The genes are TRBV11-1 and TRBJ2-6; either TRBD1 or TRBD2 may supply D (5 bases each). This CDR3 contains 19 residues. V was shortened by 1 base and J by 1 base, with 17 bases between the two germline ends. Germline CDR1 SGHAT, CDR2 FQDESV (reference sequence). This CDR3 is CASSLGGWMGVSGANVLTF. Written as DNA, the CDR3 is TGTGCCAGCAGCTTAGGAGGTTGGATGGGGGTTTCTGGGGCCAACGTCCTGACTTTC. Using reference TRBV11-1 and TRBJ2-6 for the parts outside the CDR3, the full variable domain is EAEVAQSPRYKITEKSQAVAFWCDPISGHATLYWYRQILGQGPELLVQFQDESVVDDSQLPKDRFSAERLKGVDSTLKIQPAELGDSAMYLCASSLGGWMGVSGANVLTFGAGSRLTVL.

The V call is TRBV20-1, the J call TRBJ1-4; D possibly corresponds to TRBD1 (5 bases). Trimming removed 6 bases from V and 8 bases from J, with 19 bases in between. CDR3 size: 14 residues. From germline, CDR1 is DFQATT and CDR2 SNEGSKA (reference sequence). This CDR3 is CSAAGEPGGEKLFF. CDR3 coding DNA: TGCAGTGCCGCGGGGGAACCCGGGGGGGAAAAACTGTTTTTT.

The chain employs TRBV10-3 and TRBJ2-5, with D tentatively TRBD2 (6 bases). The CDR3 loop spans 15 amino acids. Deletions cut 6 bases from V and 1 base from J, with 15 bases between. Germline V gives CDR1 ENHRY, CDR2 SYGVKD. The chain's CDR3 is CAISQGSGFQETQYF. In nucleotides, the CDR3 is TGTGCCATCAGCCAAGGGAGCGGGTTCCAAGAGACCCAGTACTTC.

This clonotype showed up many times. The CDR3 nucleotides read TGTGCCAGCAGCGCCGGGACTAGCGGGGGCTACGAGCAGTACTTC. Its translation: CASSAGTSGGYEQYF. V is TRBV5-8 and J is TRBJ2-7; 14 bases agree with TRBD2. The ends lost 4 bases at V and 3 bases at J; junction bases unmatched: 3. This CDR3 comprises 15 residues. CDR1 is SGHTS and CDR2 is YDEGEE in the germline V gene.

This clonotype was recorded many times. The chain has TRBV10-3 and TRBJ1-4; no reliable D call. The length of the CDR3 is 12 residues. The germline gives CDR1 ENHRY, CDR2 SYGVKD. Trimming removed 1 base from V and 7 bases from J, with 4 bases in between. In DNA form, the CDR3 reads TGTGCCATCAGTGAGTTAGGTGAAAAACTGTTTTTT. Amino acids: CAISELGEKLFF.

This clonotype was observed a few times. CDR3 amino acids: CASSVPSGRGRDTQYF. The CDR3 DNA reads TGTGCCAGCAGCGTCCCTAGCGGGAGGGGAAGGGATACGCAGTATTTT. The chain has TRBV7-2 and TRBJ2-3; TRBD2 agrees at 12 bases. This CDR3 is built from 16 residues. From germline, CDR1 is SGHTA and CDR2 FQGNSA. The trim removed 5 bases at V and 6 bases at J, leaving 9 bases unmatched. Full variable domain (outside the CDR3, taken from reference TRBV7-2 and TRBJ2-3): GAGVSQSPSNKVTEKGKDVELRCDPISGHTALYWYRQSLGQGLEFLIYFQGNSAPDKSGLPSDRFSAERTGGSVSTLTIQRTQQEDSAVYLCASSVPSGRGRDTQYFGPGTRLTVL.

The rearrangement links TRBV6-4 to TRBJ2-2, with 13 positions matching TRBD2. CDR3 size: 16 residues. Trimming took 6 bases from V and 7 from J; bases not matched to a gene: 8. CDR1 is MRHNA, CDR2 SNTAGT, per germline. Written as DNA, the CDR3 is TGTGCCAGCAGAGCTCGGACTAGCGGGAGTGGCGGGGAGCTGTTTTTT. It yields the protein CASRARTSGSGGELFF.

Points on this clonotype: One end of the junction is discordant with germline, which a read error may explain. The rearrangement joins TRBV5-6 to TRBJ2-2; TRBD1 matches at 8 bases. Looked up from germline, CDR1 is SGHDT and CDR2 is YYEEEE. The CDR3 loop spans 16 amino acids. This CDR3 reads CASSLVPGQDTGELSF. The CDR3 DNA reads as TGTGCCAGCAGCTTGGTCCCGGGACAGGACACCGGGGAGCTGTCTTTT.

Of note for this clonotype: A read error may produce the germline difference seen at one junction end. The CDR3 sequence: CASRRGIQPSNEQFF. Here the CDR3 DNA reads TGTGCCAGCAGACGGGGAATCCAGCCTTCTAATGAGCAGTTCTTC. The V and J genes are TRBV5-1 and TRBJ2-1, with a weak D call TRBD2 (5 bases). Per germline, CDR1 SGHRS and CDR2 YFSETQ. The CDR3 runs 15 residues.

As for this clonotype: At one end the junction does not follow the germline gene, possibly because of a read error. The CDR3 DNA is TGTGCCAGCAGCTACACCCGGGACAGGGGGCCGACTTTT. Encoded protein: CASSYTRDRGPTF. The chain joins TRBV7-8 to TRBJ1-6; TRBD1 matches 12 bases. Germline CDR1 and CDR2: SGHVS and FQNEAQ. This CDR3 comprises 13 residues.

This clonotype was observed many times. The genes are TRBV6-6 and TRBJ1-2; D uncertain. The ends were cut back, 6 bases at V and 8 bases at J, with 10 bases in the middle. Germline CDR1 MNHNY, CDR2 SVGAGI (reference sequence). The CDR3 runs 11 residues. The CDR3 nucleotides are TGTGCCAGCAGGAAGACCGGGGGCTACACCTTC. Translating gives CASRKTGGYTF.

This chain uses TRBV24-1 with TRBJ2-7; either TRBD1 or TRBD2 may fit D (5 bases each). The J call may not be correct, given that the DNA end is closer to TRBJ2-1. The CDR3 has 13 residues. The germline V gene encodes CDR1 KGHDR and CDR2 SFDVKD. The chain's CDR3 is CATSVGTRDEQFF. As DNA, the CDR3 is TGTGCCACCAGTGTGGGGACGCGTGATGAGCAGTTCTTC.

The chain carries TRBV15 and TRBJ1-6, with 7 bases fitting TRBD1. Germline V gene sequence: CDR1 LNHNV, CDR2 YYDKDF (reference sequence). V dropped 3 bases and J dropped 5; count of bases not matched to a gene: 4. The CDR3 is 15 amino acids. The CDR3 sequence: CATSRTGTDNSPLHF. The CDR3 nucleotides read TGTGCCACCAGCAGGACCGGGACAGATAATTCACCCCTCCACTTT. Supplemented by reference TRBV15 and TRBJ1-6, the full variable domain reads DAMVIQNPRYQVTQFGKPVTLSCSQTLNHNVMYWYQQKSSQAPKLLFHYYDKDFNNEADTPDNFQSRRPNTSFCFLDIRSPGLGDTAMYLCATSRTGTDNSPLHFGNGTRLTVT.

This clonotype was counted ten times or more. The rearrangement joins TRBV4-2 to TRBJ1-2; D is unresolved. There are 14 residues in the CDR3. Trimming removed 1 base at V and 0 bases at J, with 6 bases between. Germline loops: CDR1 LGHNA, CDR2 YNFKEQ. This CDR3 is CASSQVWANYGYTF. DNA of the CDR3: TGTGCCAGCAGCCAAGTTTGGGCTAACTATGGCTACACCTTC.

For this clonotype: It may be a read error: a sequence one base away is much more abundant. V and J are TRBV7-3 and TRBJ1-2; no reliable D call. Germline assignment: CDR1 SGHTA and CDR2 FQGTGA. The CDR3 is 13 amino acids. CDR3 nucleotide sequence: TGTGCCATCAGCGCCATCTCAAACTATGGCTACACCTTC. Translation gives CAISAISNYGYTF.

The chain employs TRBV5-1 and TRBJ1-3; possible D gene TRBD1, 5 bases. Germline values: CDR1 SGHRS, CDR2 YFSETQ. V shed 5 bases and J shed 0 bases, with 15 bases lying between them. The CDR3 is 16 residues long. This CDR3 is CASSLEGLTSGNTIYF. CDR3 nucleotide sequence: TGCGCCAGCAGTTTAGAGGGACTCACCTCTGGAAACACCATATATTTT.

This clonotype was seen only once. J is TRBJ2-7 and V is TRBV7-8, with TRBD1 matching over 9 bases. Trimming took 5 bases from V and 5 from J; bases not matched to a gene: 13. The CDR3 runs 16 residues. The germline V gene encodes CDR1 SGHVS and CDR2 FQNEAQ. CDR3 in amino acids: CASSHTGGRGHHEQYF. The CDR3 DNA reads TGTGCCAGCAGCCATACAGGGGGCAGGGGGCACCACGAGCAGTACTTC.

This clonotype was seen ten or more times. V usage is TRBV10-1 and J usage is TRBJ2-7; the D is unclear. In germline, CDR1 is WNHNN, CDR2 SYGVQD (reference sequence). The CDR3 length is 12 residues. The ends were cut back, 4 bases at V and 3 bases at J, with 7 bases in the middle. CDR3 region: CASSADGYEQYF. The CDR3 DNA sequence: TGCGCCAGCAGTGCGGACGGCTACGAGCAGTACTTC.

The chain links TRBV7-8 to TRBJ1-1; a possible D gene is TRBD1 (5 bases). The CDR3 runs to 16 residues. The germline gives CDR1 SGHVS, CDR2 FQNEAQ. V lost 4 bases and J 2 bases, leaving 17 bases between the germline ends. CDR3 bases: TGTGCCAGCAGCTCCCGGGGGTCCTCTGGAAACACTGAAGCTTTCTTT. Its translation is CASSSRGSSGNTEAFF.

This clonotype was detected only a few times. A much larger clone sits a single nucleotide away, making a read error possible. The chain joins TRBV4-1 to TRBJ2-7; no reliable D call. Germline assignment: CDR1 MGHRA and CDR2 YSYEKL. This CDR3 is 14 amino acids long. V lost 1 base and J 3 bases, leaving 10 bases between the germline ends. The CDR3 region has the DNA TGCGCCAGCAGCCAAGGACGGCCAAACTACGAGCAGTACTTC. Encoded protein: CASSQGRPNYEQYF.

The CDR3 DNA follows: TGTGCCTGGAGTCTCTACAGGGGCAATCAGCCCCAGCATTTT. The encoded protein is CAWSLYRGNQPQHF. The chain uses TRBV30 and TRBJ1-5; D perhaps matches TRBD1 (6 bases). The germline gives CDR1 GTSNPN, CDR2 SVGIG (reference sequence). The CDR3 totals 14 residues. V lost 2 bases to trimming and J lost 2 bases, with 10 bases between them.

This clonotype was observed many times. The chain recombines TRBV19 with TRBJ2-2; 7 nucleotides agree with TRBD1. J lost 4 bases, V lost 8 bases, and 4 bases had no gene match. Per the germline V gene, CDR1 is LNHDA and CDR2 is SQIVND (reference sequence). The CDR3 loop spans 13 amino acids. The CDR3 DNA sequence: TGTGCCAGTCAGGGACAGCCCACCGGGGAGCTGTTTTTT. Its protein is CASQGQPTGELFF.

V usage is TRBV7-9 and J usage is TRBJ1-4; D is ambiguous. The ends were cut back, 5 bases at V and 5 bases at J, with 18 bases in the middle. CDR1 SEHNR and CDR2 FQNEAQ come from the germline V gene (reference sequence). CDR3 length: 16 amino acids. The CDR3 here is CASSEVRKAPNEKLFF. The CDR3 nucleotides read TGTGCCAGCAGCGAAGTGCGAAAGGCACCGAATGAAAAACTGTTTTTT.

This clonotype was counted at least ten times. The CDR3 region is CASSRRDRTYEQYF. CDR3 DNA: TGTGCCAGCAGCCGACGGGACCGTACCTACGAGCAGTACTTC. The genes are TRBV5-6 and TRBJ2-7; the D call may be TRBD1 or TRBD2 (5 bases each). V lost 4 bases and J lost 2, with 13 bases in between. The CDR3 length is 14 residues. Per the germline V gene, CDR1 is SGHDT and CDR2 is YYEEEE.